The 15 T cell receptor beta chains presented below share a single source sample, sequenced in a study of blood T cell repertoires in COVID-19. Sequencing used immunoSEQ multiplex PCR; TCRdb keeps in-frame clones, though not all of them. This sample yields under 170,000 clones, of which over 65% are seen a single time; roughly 2.3% belongs to the top ten. The source material was peripheral blood. These receptor sequences come from a man between 65 and 85 years old with acute or convalescent COVID-19.

This clone was seen just once. The genes are TRBV11-2 and TRBJ2-5, with D possibly TRBD1 on 5 matching bases. The CDR3 sequence is 14 residues long. V lost 3 bases and J lost 1, with 9 bases in between. Germline CDR1 reads SGHAT; CDR2 reads FQNNGV. The CDR3 sequence: CASSFLQGQETQYF. DNA of the CDR3: TGTGCCAGCAGCTTTCTCCAGGGCCAAGAGACCCAGTACTTC.

The V and J genes are TRBV11-2 and TRBJ1-2; D is possibly TRBD1 (5 bases). Germline assignment: CDR1 SGHAT and CDR2 FQNNGV. The V end was cut by 6 bases, the J end by 4 bases, with 12 bases between. The CDR3 is 13 residues long. The CDR3 coding sequence is TGTGCCAGCAGTTCAGACAGAAGCTATGGCTACACCTTC. It is translated as CASSSDRSYGYTF.

The V call is TRBV7-9, the J call TRBJ2-7; D may be TRBD2 (7 bases). The V and J ends lost 10 bases and 0 bases respectively, with 16 bases between them. The CDR3 has 14 amino acids. From germline, CDR1 is SEHNR and CDR2 FQNEAQ (reference sequence). The CDR3 DNA reads TGTGCCATCCAAGGGGGGGGTTACTCCTACGAGCAGTACTTC. Translating it yields CAIQGGGYSYEQYF.

The rearrangement joins TRBV24-1 to TRBJ2-7, with D perhaps matching TRBD2 (5 bases). Germline CDR1 is KGHDR and CDR2 is SFDVKD. This CDR3 contains 17 residues. V was trimmed by 5 bases and J by 5 bases, leaving 24 bases between them. The CDR3 nucleotides read TGTGCCACCAGTGTAGGGCTCGGCGGGTTGCAAATGGACGAGCAGTACTTC. Translated, it gives CATSVGLGGLQMDEQYF.

This chain connects TRBV30 to TRBJ1-5; D unresolved. V was clipped by 0 bases and J by 3 bases, with 21 bases between them. From germline, CDR1 is GTSNPN and CDR2 SVGIG (reference sequence). CDR3 size: 18 residues. Written as DNA, the CDR3 is TGTGCCTGGAGTGTACTACATTCTGGGAGTAGGGCCAATCAGCCCCAGCATTTT. It translates to CAWSVLHSGSRANQPQHF.

This clone came up once. V usage is TRBV7-9 and J usage is TRBJ1-2; 9 bases align to TRBD1. This CDR3 contains 15 residues. Germline V gene sequence: CDR1 SEHNR, CDR2 FQNEAQ (reference sequence). V trimming: 5 bases; J trimming: 8 bases; junction bases outside the gene matches: 12. In DNA form, the CDR3 reads TGTGCCAGCAGCCCACAGGGGGCCCTAGTAGAAGGCTACACCTTC. Translating it yields CASSPQGALVEGYTF.

The chain uses TRBV6-5 and TRBJ2-3; 10 nucleotides match TRBD1. Trimming at V came to 6 bases and at J to 4 bases, leaving 7 bases not matched to a gene. Germline CDR1 is MNHEY and CDR2 is SVGAGI. This CDR3 comprises 15 residues. CDR3 sequence (DNA): TGTGCCAGCAGCCGGGGACAGGGGTTCTCAGATACGCAGTATTTT. Translating it yields CASSRGQGFSDTQYF.

The V gene is TRBV19, the J gene TRBJ2-1, with 9 bases aligning to TRBD2. Unmatched junction bases numbered 6, after V lost 5 bases and J lost 7 bases. CDR1 and CDR2 from the germline V gene are LNHDA and SQIVND (reference sequence). The CDR3 has 14 residues. As DNA, the CDR3 is TGTGCCAGTAGTGTGGGACTAGCTTGGAATGAGCAGTTCTTC. Translating gives CASSVGLAWNEQFF. The whole variable domain, filled in from reference TRBV19 and TRBJ2-1, reads DGGITQSPKYLFRKEGQNVTLSCEQNLNHDAMYWYRQDPGQGLRLIYYSQIVNDFQKGDIAEGYSVSREKKESFPLTVTSAQKNPTAFYLCASSVGLAWNEQFFGPGTRLTVL.

V is TRBV11-1 and J is TRBJ2-3; 8 nucleotides match TRBD1. The junction had 4 bases not matched to a gene; V was cut back by 4 bases and J by 4 bases. The CDR3 has 14 residues. Germline V lookup: CDR1 SGHAT, CDR2 FQDESV (reference sequence). The CDR3 nucleotides read TGTGCCAGCAGCTCCCAGGGGGCGTCAGATACGCAGTATTTT. Translation gives CASSSQGASDTQYF.

Here the CDR3 DNA reads TGTGCCAGCTCACCAACCGGGACAGGGTTAGGAAACATTCAGTACTTC. Translation gives CASSPTGTGLGNIQYF. The chain has TRBV18 and TRBJ2-4; TRBD1 aligns across 9 bases. The CDR3 has 16 residues. The ends lost 2 bases at V and 6 bases at J; junction bases unmatched: 8. CDR1 KGHSH and CDR2 LQKENI come from the germline V gene.

This clone turned up a few times. The V and J genes are TRBV10-2 and TRBJ2-7; 9 nucleotides line up with TRBD2. The ends lost 10 bases at V and 2 bases at J; junction bases unmatched: 15. Germline values: CDR1 WSHSY, CDR2 SAAADI. The CDR3 spans 16 residues. In DNA form, the CDR3 reads TGCGCCACCGTCTCGATCGGTAGGACTAGCGCCTACGAGCAGTACTTC. Its protein product is CATVSIGRTSAYEQYF.

The chain links TRBV7-9 to TRBJ1-2, with D maybe TRBD1 (5 bases). CDR3 size: 14 residues. Trimming shortened V by 5 bases and J by 6 bases, and 16 bases separated the two germline ends. CDR1 is SEHNR and CDR2 is FQNEAQ in the germline V gene (reference sequence). DNA of the CDR3: TGTGCCAGCAGCCCCGGCAGGGTCTTCGATGGCTACACCTTC. It is translated as CASSPGRVFDGYTF.

The V call is TRBV28, the J call TRBJ2-1; TRBD2 matches 11 bases. CDR1 and CDR2 (germline): MDHEN, SYDVKM. With 7 bases clipped from V and 0 bases from J, the junction kept 11 bases outside the gene matches. The CDR3 consists of 18 residues. CDR3 amino acids: CASTPGLAGISSYNEQFF. DNA of the CDR3: TGTGCCAGCACCCCCGGACTAGCGGGCATCAGCTCCTACAATGAGCAGTTCTTC.

This sequence joins TRBV6-5 and TRBJ2-7, with D possibly being TRBD2 (5 bases). The CDR3 contains 11 residues. Germline CDR1 and CDR2: MNHEY and SVGAGI. V gave up 10 bases and J gave up 2 bases, with 9 bases separating them. CDR3 protein: CATTGTYEQYF. The CDR3 nucleotides are TGTGCCACCACCGGGACCTACGAGCAGTACTTC.

The V call is TRBV7-2, the J call TRBJ2-5; 8 nucleotides align to TRBD2. Losses at the gene ends were 1 base for V and 1 base for J; bases not matched to a gene: 2. The V gene's germline CDR1 is SGHTA and CDR2 FQGNSA. The CDR3 loop spans 15 amino acids. In DNA form, the CDR3 reads TGTGCCAGCAGCTTAGGCGGGGGGCTCCAAGAGACCCAGTACTTC. Amino acid sequence: CASSLGGGLQETQYF.